This T cell receptor beta chain was recovered during a study of blood T cell repertoires in COVID-19. Across the study: COVID-19 samples, acute and convalescent, were from the United States, Italy and Spain. T cells, B-cell-depleted T cells, or PBMCs provided the cDNA or gDNA that served as material.

Germline lookup yields CDR1 LGHDT and CDR2 YNNKEL (reference sequence). V was shortened by 0 bases and J by 1 base, with 10 bases between the two germline ends. The CDR3 runs 16 residues. In the original workflow: Nucleated cell number was recorded as an estimate derived from reference gene primer amplification. Sequenced by immunoSEQ multiplex PCR; TCRdb stores in-frame clones only, minus some. Clonal size and the V and J genes are those of that table, whereas D and trimming came from the DNA. The top ten hold about 13% of the sample, which has around 190,000 clones, around 80% seen once. The origin of this receptor is a human donor in a cohort sampled during active COVID-19. This chain uses TRBV3-1 (or the pseudogene TRBV3-2) with TRBJ2-1, with D tentatively TRBD1 (5 bases). The source material was peripheral blood. The DNA of the CDR3 is TGTGCCAGCAGCCAAGATCGGGCAGGGTCCTACAATGAGCAGTTCTTC. Amino acids: CASSQDRAGSYNEQFF.